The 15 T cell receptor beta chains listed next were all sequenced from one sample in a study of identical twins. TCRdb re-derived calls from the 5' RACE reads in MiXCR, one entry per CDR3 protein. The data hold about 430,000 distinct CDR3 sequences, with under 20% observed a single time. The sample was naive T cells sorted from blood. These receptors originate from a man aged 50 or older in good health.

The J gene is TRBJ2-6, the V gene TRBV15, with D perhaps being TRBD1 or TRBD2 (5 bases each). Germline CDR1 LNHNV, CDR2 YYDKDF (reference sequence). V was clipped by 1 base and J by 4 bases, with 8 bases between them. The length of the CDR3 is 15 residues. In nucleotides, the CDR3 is TGTGCCACCAGCAGAGCGGGGACCGGGGCCAACGTCCTGACTTTC. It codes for CATSRAGTGANVLTF.

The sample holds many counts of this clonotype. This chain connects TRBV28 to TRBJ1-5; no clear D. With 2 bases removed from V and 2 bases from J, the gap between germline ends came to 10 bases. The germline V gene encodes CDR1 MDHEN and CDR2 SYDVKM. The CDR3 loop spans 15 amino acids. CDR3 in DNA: TGTGCCAGCAGTTTACCGGGATCGGGCAATCAGCCCCAGCATTTT. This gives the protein CASSLPGSGNQPQHF.

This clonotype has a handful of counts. DNA of the CDR3: TGCAGTGCTAGGCCCAGCGGGAGGGCCTTGAACAATGAGCAGTTCTTC. Translated: CSARPSGRALNNEQFF. The chain joins TRBV20-1 to TRBJ2-1; 10 bases align to TRBD2. The germline CDR1 and CDR2 sequences are DFQATT and SNEGSKA (reference sequence). This CDR3 spans 16 amino acids. The junction had 10 bases not matched to a gene; V was cut back by 3 bases and J by 5 bases.

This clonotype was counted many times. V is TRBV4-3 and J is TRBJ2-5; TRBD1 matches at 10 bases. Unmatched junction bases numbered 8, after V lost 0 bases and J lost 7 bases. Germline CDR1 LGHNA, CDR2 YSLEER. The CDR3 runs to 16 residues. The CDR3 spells CASSQDRDRGWWTQYF. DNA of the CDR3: TGCGCCAGCAGCCAAGATCGGGACAGGGGTTGGTGGACCCAGTACTTC.

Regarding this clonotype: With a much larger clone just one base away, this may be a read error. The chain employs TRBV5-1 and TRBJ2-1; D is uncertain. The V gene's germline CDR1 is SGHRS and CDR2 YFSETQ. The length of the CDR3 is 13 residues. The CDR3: CASHSMSGNAQFF. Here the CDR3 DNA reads TGCGCCAGCCATAGCATGTCTGGGAATGCGCAGTTCTTC.

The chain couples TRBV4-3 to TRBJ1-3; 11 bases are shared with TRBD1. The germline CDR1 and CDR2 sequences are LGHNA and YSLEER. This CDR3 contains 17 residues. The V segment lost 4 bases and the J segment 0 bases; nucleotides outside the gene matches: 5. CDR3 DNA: TGCGCCAGCAGCCCCGGGACAGGGGGACTCTCTGGAAACACCATATATTTT. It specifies CASSPGTGGLSGNTIYF.

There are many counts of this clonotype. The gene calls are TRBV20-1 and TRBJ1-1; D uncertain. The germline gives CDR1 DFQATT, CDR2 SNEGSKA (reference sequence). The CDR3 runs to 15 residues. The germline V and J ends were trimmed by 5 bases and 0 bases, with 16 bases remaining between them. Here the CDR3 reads CSALRAEKMNTEAFF. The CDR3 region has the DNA TGCAGTGCTCTAAGGGCAGAGAAAATGAACACTGAAGCTTTCTTT.

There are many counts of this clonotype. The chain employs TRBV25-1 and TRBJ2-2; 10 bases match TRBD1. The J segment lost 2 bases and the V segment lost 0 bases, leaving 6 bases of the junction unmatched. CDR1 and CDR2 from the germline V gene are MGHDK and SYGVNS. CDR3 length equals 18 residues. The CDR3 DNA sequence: TGTGCCAGCAGTGAATATTTTGGGGACAGGGGTAACACCGGGGAGCTGTTTTTT. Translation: CASSEYFGDRGNTGELFF.

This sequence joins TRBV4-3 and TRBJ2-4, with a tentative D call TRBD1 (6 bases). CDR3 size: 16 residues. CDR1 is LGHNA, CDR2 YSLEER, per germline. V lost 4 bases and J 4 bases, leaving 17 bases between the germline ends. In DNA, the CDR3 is TGCGCCAGCAGCCTCGTCTACGGGACAAGTAAAAACATTCAGTACTTC. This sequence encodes CASSLVYGTSKNIQYF.

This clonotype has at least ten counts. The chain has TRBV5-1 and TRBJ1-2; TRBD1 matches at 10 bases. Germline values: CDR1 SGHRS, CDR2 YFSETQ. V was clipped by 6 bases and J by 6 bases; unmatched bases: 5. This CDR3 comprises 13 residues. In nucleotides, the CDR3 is TGCGCCAGCACTCCGACAGGGGGCAATGGCTACACCTTC. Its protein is CASTPTGGNGYTF.

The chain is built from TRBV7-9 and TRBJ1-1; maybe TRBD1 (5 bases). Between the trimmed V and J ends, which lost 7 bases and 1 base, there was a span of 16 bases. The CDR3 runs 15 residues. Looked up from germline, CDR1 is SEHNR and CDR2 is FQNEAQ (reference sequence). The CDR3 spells CASTQSGGANTEAFF. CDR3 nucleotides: TGTGCCAGCACCCAATCCGGGGGTGCGAACACTGAAGCTTTCTTT.

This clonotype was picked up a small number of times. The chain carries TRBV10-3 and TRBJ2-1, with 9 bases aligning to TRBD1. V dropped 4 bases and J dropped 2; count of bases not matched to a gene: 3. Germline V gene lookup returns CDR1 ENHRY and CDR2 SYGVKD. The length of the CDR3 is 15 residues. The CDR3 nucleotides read TGTGCCATCAGTGTCGGACAGGGGACCTACAATGAGCAGTTCTTC. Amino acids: CAISVGQGTYNEQFF.

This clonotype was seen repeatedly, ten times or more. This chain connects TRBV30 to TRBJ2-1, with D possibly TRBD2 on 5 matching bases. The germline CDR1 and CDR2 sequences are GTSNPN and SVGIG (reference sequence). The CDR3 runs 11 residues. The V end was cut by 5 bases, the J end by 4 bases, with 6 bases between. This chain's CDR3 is CAWGEYNEQFF. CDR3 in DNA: TGTGCCTGGGGGGAGTACAATGAGCAGTTCTTC.

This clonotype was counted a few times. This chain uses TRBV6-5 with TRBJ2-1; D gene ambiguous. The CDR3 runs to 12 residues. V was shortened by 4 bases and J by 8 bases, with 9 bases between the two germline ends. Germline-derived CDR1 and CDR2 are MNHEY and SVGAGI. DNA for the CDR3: TGTGCCAGCAGTTTTGGTCCCCATGAGCAGTTCTTC. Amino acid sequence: CASSFGPHEQFF.

The DNA for the CDR3 is TGCAGCGTTGATCCTAGCGGGAGCGGCGAGCAGTACTTC. This sequence encodes CSVDPSGSGEQYF. The rearrangement uses TRBV29-1 and TRBJ2-7; 10 positions agree with TRBD2. The V and J ends lost 3 bases and 6 bases, in that order; junction bases with no gene match: 5. The CDR3 loop spans 13 amino acids. Germline V gene data show CDR1 as SQVTM and CDR2 as ANQGSEA.